This is a list of T cell receptor beta chains from one sample in a study of Graves' ophthalmopathy and Graves' hyperthyroidism. MiXCR, run by TCRdb on the multiplex PCR reads, gives a single entry per CDR3 protein. The table shows hundreds of thousands of distinct CDR3 sequences, with roughly 41% occurring only once. The sample comprised peripheral blood. The source of these receptors is an adult man with Graves' ophthalmopathy. Each CDR3 is given with its conserved first and last residue. Each record gives: J gene, V gene, D gene, CDR3 protein. The D gene is left open where the match is weak.

TRBJ2-7 | TRBV25-1 | TRBD1 | CASSDPRTGAHEQYF
TRBJ1-4 | TRBV7-6 | TRBD1 | CASSFRAGGTNEKLFF
TRBJ2-5 | TRBV12-3/TRBV12-4 | . | CASRGFGRETQYF
TRBJ1-4 | TRBV4-1 | . | CASSLNEKLFF
TRBJ1-1 | TRBV7-9 | . | CASSWVDTEAFF
TRBJ1-1 | TRBV9 | . | CASSVGGQPNTEAFF
TRBJ1-1 | TRBV24-1 | . | CATRGRGTEAFF
TRBJ1-2 | TRBV29-1 | TRBD1 | CSVDSTGADGYTF
TRBJ2-6 | TRBV5-4 | . | CAGGLSGANVLTF
TRBJ1-6 | TRBV7-3 | . | CASSLYPRQDYNSPLHF
TRBJ2-7 | TRBV29-1 | . | CSATGYEQYF
TRBJ2-5 | TRBV7-3 | TRBD1 | CASSLTQGGSGETQYF
TRBJ2-5 | TRBV12-3/TRBV12-4 | . | CASIPLSGSETQYF
TRBJ1-5 | TRBV10-3 | TRBD1 | CASTPFGTGLDQPQHF
TRBJ2-7 | TRBV5-1 | TRBD2 | CASSPLSTSGRATTYEQYF
TRBJ2-7 | TRBV7-9 | . | CASSAGNEQYF
TRBJ2-2 | TRBV9 | . | CASRRTGLDTGELFF
TRBJ1-6 | TRBV27 | . | CASSFKGLNSPLHF
TRBJ1-1 | TRBV10-3 | TRBD1 | CAITGTGTHTEAFF
TRBJ1-1 | TRBV5-1 | . | CASSLAETTGRGEAFF
TRBJ1-4 | TRBV11-2 | . | CASSFTDSRNEKLFF
TRBJ2-7 | TRBV5-1 | . | CASSLNRYSYEQYF
TRBJ1-5 | TRBV10-3 | . | CAISDAGIQPQHF
TRBJ2-5 | TRBV10-3 | . | CASSLAGTQYF
TRBJ1-6 | TRBV19 | . | CASSLGPKDSPLHF
TRBJ1-6 | TRBV9 | . | CASSSPLHF
TRBJ2-7 | TRBV7-2 | TRBD1 | CASGQSRTGPSYEQYF
TRBJ1-2 | TRBV20-1 | . | CSARAPGYTF
TRBJ1-5 | TRBV19 | . | CASRPWEGFNQPQHF
TRBJ1-5 | TRBV29-1 | . | CSVVGGKQPQHF
TRBJ2-7 | TRBV10-3 | . | CAITESVREEQYF
TRBJ2-2 | TRBV9 | TRBD2 | CASSQDLAGGELFF
TRBJ1-2 | TRBV20-1 | . | CSARAPGEGYGYTF
TRBJ1-2 | TRBV10-3 | . | CAISEEGGVYGYTF
TRBJ2-7 | TRBV9 | TRBD2 | CASSVALAGGEQYF
TRBJ2-3 | TRBV7-2 | TRBD1 | CASSAGQGFTDTQYF
TRBJ1-5 | TRBV10-1 | . | CASGGQVRAQHF
TRBJ2-6 | TRBV7-9 | TRBD2 | CASSSTSGRLRSGANVLTF